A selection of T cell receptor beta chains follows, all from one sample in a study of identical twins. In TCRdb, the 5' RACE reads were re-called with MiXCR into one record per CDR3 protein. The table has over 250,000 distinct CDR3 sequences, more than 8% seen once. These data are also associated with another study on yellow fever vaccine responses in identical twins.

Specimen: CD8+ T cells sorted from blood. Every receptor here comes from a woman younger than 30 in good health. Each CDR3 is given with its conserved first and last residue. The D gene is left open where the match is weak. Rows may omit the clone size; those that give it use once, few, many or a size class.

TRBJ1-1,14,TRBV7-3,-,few,TGTGCCAGCAGCTCCAGGGAGAGTGGAACTGAAGCTTTCTTT,CASSSRESGTEAFF
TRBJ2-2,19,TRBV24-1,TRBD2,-,TGTGCCACCAGTGATCCCGGGACTAGCGGGATTTTGAACACCGGGGAGCTGTTTTTT,CATSDPGTSGILNTGELFF
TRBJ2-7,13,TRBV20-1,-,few,TGCAGTGCTCTAGGACAGCCTTCCTACGAGCAGTACTTC,CSALGQPSYEQYF
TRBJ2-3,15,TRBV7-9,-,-,TGTGCCAGCAGCCCCCCCAGGGGCAGAACAGATACGCAGTATTTT,CASSPPRGRTDTQYF
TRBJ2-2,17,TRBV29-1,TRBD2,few,TGCAACGTTGAAGACGGCAAGCGGGAGGGCAACACCGGGGAGCTGTTTTTT,CNVEDGKREGNTGELFF
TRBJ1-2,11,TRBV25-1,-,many,TGTGCCAGCACCTCAAGCAGCGGCTACACCTTC,CASTSSSGYTF
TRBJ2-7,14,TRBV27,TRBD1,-,TGTGCCAGCAGTTTAGGTCAGGGGGTCAACGAGCAGTACTTC,CASSLGQGVNEQYF
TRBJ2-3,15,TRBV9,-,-,TGTGCCAGCAGCGTAGAGGGCAGACCCACAGATACGCAGTATTTT,CASSVEGRPTDTQYF
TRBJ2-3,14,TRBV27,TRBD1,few,TGTGCCAGCAGCATGACAGGGGTTTTAGATACGCAGTATTTT,CASSMTGVLDTQYF
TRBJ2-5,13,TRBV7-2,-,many,TGTGCCAGCAGTTCCTTCCCAGTGGAGACCCAGTACTTC,CASSSFPVETQYF
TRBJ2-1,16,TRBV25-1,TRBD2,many,TGTGCCAGCCTAAGTGGGGGAGGGCCTTATTGGAATGAGCAGTTCTTC,CASLSGGGPYWNEQFF
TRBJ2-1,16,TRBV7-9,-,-,TGTGCCAGCAGCTTGGAGGGGCTGCAAGCCTACAATGAGCAGTTCTTC,CASSLEGLQAYNEQFF
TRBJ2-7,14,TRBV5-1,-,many,TGCGCCAGCAGCTTGTCGACAGGAACCTACGAGCAGTACTTC,CASSLSTGTYEQYF
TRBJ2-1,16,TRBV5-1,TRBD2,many,TGCGCCAGCAGCCCCAAGGCTAGCGGGAGCGCCGCCGAGCAGTTCTTC,CASSPKASGSAAEQFF
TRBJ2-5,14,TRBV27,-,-,TGTGCCAGCAGGCTACAGGGCCGGAAAGAGACCCAGTACTTC,CASRLQGRKETQYF
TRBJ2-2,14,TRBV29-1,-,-,TGCAGCGTTGAAGGACAGAAAAACACCGGGGAGCTGTTTTTT,CSVEGQKNTGELFF
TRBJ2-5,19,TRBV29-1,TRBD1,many,TGCAGCGTTGACGGGATTCAGGGGACAGGGAGAAGGGCAACGGAGACCCAGTACTTC,CSVDGIQGTGRRATETQYF
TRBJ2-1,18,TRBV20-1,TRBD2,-,TGCAGTGCCAAGGGGAGACTAGCGGGAGGGGGCAACTACAATGAGCAGTTCTTC,CSAKGRLAGGGNYNEQFF
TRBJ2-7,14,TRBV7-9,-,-,TGTGCCAGCAGCTTCAGGGCCCAGTCCTACGAGCAGTACTTC,CASSFRAQSYEQYF
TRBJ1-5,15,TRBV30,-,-,TGTGCCTGGAGTGGGGGGGACTCTAGCAATCAGCCCCAGCATTTT,CAWSGGDSSNQPQHF
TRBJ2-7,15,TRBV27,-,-,TGTGCCAGCAGTTTAAACCCAGGAGGATACTACGAGCAGTACTTC,CASSLNPGGYYEQYF
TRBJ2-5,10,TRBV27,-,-,TGTGCCAGCAGTTGGGAGACCCAGTACTTC,CASSWETQYF
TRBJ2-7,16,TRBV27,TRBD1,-,TGTGCCAGCAGTTCCCGGACAGGGTTCCCTTCCTACGAGCAGTACTTC,CASSSRTGFPSYEQYF